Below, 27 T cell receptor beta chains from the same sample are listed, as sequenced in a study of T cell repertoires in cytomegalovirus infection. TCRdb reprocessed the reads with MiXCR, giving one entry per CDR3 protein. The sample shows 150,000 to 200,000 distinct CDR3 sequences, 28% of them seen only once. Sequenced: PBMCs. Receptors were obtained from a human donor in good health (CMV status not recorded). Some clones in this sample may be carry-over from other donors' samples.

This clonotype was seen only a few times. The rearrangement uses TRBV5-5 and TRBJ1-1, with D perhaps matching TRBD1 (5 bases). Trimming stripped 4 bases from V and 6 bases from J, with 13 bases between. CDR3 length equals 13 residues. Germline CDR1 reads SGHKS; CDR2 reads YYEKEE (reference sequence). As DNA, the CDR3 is TGTGCCAGCAGCGCCAGGGTTATCGCTGAAGCTTTCTTT. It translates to CASSARVIAEAFF.

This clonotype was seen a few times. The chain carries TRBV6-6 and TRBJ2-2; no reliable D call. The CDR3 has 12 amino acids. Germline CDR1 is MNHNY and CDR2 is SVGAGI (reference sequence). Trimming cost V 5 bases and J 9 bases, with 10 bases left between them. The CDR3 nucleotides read TGTGCCAGCAGTCCAGGCGGCAGGGAGCTGTTTTTT. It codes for CASSPGGRELFF.

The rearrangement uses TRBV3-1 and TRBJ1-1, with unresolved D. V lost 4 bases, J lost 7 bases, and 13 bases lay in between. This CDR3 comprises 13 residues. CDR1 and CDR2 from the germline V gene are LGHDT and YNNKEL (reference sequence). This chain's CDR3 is CASSPGWQSEAFF. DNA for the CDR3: TGTGCCAGCAGCCCCGGGTGGCAAAGTGAAGCTTTCTTT.

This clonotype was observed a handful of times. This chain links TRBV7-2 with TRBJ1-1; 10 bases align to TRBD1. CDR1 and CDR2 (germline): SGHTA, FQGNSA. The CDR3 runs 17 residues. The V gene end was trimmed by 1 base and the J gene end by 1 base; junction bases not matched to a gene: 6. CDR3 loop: CASSLVRDRGQNTEAFF. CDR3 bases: TGTGCCAGCAGCTTAGTTAGGGACAGGGGACAGAACACTGAAGCTTTCTTT.

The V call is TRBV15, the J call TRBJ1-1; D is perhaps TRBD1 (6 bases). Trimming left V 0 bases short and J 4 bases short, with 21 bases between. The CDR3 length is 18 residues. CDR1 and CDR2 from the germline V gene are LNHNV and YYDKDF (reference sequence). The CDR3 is CATSRDPGGADRSTEAFF. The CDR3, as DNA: TGTGCCACCAGCAGAGACCCGGGGGGCGCAGATAGGAGCACTGAAGCTTTCTTT.

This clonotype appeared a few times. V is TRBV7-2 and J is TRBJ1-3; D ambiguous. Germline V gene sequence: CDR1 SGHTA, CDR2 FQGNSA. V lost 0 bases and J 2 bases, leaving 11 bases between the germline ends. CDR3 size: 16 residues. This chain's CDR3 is CASSLAGVRAGNTIYF. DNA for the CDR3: TGTGCCAGCAGCTTAGCTGGGGTTAGGGCTGGAAACACCATATATTTT. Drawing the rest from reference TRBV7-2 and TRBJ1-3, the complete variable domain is GAGVSQSPSNKVTEKGKDVELRCDPISGHTALYWYRQSLGQGLEFLIYFQGNSAPDKSGLPSDRFSAERTGGSVSTLTIQRTQQEDSAVYLCASSLAGVRAGNTIYFGEGSWLTVV.

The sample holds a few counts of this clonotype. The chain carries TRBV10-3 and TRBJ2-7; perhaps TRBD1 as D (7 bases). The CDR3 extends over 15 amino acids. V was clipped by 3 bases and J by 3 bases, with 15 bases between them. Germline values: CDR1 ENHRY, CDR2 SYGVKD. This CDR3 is CAISDRDSGFYEQYF. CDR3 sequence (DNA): TGTGCCATCAGTGACAGGGACAGCGGGTTCTACGAGCAGTACTTC.

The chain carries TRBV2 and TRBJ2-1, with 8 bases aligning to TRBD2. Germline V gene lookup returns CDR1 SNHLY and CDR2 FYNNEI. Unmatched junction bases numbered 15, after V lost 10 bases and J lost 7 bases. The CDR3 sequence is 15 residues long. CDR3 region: CATHKEGLGINEQFF. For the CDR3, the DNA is TGTGCCACCCACAAGGAGGGACTAGGAATAAATGAGCAGTTCTTC.

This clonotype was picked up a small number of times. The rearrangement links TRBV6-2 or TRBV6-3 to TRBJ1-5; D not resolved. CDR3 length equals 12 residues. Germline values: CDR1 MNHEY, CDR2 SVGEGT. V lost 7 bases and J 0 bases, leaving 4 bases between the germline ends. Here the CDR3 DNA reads TGTGCCAGCAAGAATAGCAATCAGCCCCAGCATTTT. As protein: CASKNSNQPQHF.

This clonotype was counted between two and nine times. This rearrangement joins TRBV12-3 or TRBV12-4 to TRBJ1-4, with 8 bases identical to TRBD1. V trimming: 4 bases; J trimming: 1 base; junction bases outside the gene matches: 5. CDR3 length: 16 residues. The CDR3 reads CASSSGQGETNEKLFF. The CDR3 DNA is TGTGCCAGCAGTTCCGGACAGGGAGAAACTAATGAAAAACTGTTTTTT.

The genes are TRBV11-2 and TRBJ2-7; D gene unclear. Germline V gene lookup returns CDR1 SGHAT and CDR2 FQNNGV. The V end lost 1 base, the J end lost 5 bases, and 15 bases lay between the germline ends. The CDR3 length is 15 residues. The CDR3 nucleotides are TGTGCCAGCAGCTTAGCGCGTGGTTCGTTAGACGAGCAGTACTTC. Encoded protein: CASSLARGSLDEQYF. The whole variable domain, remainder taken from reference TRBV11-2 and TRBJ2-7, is EAGVAQSPRYKIIEKRQSVAFWCNPISGHATLYWYQQILGQGPKLLIQFQNNGVVDDSQLPKDRFSAERLKGVDSTLKIQPAKLEDSAVYLCASSLARGSLDEQYFGPGTRLTVT.

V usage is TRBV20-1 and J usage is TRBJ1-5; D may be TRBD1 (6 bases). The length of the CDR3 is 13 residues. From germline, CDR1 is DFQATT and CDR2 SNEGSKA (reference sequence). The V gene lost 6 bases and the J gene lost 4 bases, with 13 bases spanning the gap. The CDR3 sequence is CSAGRGANQPQHF. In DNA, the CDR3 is TGCAGTGCCGGGCGGGGGGCTAATCAGCCCCAGCATTTT.

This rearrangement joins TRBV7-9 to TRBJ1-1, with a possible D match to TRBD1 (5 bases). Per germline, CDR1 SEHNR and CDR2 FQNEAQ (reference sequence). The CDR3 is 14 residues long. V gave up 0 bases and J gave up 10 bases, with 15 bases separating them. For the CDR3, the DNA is TGTGCCAGCAGCTTAGCGGGGCTCGAATCGACAGCTTTCTTT. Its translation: CASSLAGLESTAFF.

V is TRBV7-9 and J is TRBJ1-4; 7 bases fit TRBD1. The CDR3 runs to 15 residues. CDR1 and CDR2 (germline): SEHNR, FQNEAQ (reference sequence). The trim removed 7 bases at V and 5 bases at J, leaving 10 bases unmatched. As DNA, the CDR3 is TGTGCCAGCATCCAGGGGGAGCTACGGAATGAAAAACTGTTTTTT. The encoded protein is CASIQGELRNEKLFF.

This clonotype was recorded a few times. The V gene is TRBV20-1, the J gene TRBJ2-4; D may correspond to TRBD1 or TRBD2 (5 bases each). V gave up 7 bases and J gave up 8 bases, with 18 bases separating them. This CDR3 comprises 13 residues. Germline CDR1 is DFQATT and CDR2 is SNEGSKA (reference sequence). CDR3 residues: CSVYGAQGDIQYF. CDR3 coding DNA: TGCAGTGTTTATGGGGCCCAGGGAGACATTCAGTACTTC.

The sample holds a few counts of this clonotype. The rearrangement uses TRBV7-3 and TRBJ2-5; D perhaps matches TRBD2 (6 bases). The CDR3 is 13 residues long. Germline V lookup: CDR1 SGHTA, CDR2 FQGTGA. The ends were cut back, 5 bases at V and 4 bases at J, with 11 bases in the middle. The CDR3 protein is CASSPGTAETQYF. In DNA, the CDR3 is TGTGCCAGCAGCCCGGGGACTGCAGAGACCCAGTACTTC.

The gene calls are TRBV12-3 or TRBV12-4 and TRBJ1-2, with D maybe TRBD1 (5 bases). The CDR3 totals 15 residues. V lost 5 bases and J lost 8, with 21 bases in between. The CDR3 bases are TGTGCCAGCAGTAAATCGGGACGGGGTTTAGGGGGCTACACCTTC. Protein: CASSKSGRGLGGYTF.

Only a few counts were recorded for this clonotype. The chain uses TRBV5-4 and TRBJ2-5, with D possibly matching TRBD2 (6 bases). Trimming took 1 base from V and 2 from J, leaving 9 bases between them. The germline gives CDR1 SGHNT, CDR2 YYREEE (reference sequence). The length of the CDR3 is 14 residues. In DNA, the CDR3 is TGTGCCAGCAGCTTGAGACTAGGGCAAGAGACCCAGTACTTC. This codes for CASSLRLGQETQYF.

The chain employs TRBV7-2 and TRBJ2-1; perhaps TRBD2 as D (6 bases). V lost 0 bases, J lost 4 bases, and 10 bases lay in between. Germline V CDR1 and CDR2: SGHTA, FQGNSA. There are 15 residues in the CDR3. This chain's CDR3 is CASSLAAGTYNEQFF. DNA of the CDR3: TGTGCCAGCAGCTTAGCAGCGGGTACATACAATGAGCAGTTCTTC.

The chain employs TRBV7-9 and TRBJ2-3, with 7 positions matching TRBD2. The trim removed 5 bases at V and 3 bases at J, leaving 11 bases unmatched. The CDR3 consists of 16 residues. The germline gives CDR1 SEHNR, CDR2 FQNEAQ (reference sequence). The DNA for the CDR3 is TGTGCCAGCAGCCGGGGGGAAGAAATGGTAACAGATACGCAGTATTTT. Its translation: CASSRGEEMVTDTQYF.

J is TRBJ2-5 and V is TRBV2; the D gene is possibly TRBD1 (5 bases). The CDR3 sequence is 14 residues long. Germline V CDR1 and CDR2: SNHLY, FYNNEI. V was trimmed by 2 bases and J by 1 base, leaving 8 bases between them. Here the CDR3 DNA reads TGTGCCAGCAGTGAACAGGGCAGCCAAGAGACCCAGTACTTC. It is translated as CASSEQGSQETQYF.

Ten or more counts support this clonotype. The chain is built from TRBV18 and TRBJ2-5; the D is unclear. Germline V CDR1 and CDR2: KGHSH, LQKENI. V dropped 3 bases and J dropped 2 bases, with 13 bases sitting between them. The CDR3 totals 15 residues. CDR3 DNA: TGTGCCAGCTCACCGAAGGCCGGCGTGCAAGAGACCCAGTACTTC. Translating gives CASSPKAGVQETQYF. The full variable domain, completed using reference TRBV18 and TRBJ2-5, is NAGVMQNPRHLVRRRGQEARLRCSPMKGHSHVYWYRQLPEEGLKFMVYLQKENIIDESGMPKERFSAEFPKEGPSILRIQQVVRGDSAAYFCASSPKAGVQETQYFGPGTRLLVL.

CDR3 amino acids: CAWSQGLGTEAFF. The CDR3 DNA reads TGTGCCTGGTCCCAGGGGCTGGGGACTGAAGCTTTCTTT. J is TRBJ1-1 and V is TRBV30; D possibly corresponds to TRBD1 (6 bases). The V gene lost 5 bases and the J gene lost 5 bases, with 15 bases spanning the gap. From germline, CDR1 is GTSNPN and CDR2 SVGIG (reference sequence). This CDR3 contains 13 residues.

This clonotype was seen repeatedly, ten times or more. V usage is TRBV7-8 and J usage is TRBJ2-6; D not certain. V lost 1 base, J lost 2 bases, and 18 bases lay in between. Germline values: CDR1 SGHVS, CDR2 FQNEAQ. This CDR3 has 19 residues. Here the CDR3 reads CASSLGVIRARAGANVLTF. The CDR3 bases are TGTGCCAGCAGCTTAGGAGTGATCCGGGCGAGAGCTGGGGCCAACGTCCTGACTTTC.

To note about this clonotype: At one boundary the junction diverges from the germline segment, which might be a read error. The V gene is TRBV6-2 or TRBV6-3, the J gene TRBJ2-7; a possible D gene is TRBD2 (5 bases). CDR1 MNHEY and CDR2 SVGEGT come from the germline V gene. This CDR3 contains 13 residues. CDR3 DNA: TGTGCCAGCACCAACGGGGTCTCCTGCGAGCAGTACTTC. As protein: CASTNGVSCEQYF.

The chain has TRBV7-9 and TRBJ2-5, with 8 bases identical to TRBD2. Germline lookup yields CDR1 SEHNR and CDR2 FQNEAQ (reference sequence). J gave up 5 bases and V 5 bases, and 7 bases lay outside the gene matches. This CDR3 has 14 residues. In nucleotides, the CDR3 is TGTGCCAGCAGCCTCCCGGGGGGGGTGGAGACCCAGTACTTC. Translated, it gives CASSLPGGVETQYF.

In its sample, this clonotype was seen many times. In DNA, the CDR3 is TGTGCCAGCAGGGTCCTCGACAGTGAAGCTTTCTTT. Amino acid sequence: CASRVLDSEAFF. This sequence joins TRBV12-3 or TRBV12-4 and TRBJ1-1; perhaps TRBD1 as D (5 bases). V gave up 6 bases and J gave up 7 bases, with 12 bases separating them. The CDR3 consists of 12 residues.